This TCR beta chain appears in the sequencing data of a study of blood T cell repertoires in COVID-19. About the research overall: Spain, Italy and the United States supplied samples that represented acute and convalescent COVID-19. In each case, the material was cDNA or gDNA derived from T cells, B-cell-depleted T cells, or PBMCs.

The Seattle patients, enrolled during active infection, were followed longitudinally. Source study methods: Amplification of reference gene primers provided the estimated nucleated cell counts. The table came from immunoSEQ multiplex PCR; TCRdb's copy has only in-frame clones and leaves some out. The V and J calls and clone size come from that table; D and trimming were worked out from the DNA. This sample has about 190,000 clones, with roughly 87% found just once. The CDR3 spans 16 residues. Trimming pared 6 bases from V and 0 bases from J, leaving 15 bases between. CDR1 and CDR2 (germline): MNHEY, SMNVEV (reference sequence).

The receptor's source is a woman aged 60 to 75 with COVID-19, enrolled during active disease. The V gene is TRBV27, the J gene TRBJ1-5; D may be TRBD1 (6 bases). Sequenced material: peripheral blood. CDR3 loop: CASRSGQIDSNQPQHF. The CDR3 nucleotides are TGTGCCAGCAGATCCGGACAGATAGATAGCAATCAGCCCCAGCATTTT.